A single sample gave rise to the 30 T cell receptor beta chains below, sequenced in a study of identical twins. From the 5' RACE reads, TCRdb called clonotypes with MiXCR, one entry per CDR3 protein. In the table there are 1.5 million or so distinct CDR3 sequences, around a third of which are singletons. Material: cord blood. These receptor sequences come from a newborn girl in good health.

The V gene is TRBV3-1, the J gene TRBJ2-7; 7 bases are a match to TRBD2. V shed 0 bases, J shed 2 bases, and the junction held 7 bases outside the gene matches. There are 16 residues in the CDR3. Germline CDR1 reads LGHDT; CDR2 reads YNNKEL (reference sequence). The CDR3 bases are TGTGCCAGCAGCCAAGACGTGAAGCGGGGAACCTACGAGCAGTACTTC. This encodes CASSQDVKRGTYEQYF.

The rearrangement uses TRBV20-1 and TRBJ2-7; 11 bases map to TRBD2. Trimming took 6 bases from V and 0 from J; bases not matched to a gene: 10. This CDR3 has 16 amino acids. The germline CDR1 and CDR2 sequences are DFQATT and SNEGSKA (reference sequence). CDR3 nucleotides: TGCAGTGCATGGGCTAGCGGGAGGCTGAGCTCCTACGAGCAGTACTTC. Its protein product is CSAWASGRLSSYEQYF.

This clonotype appeared a few times. This chain connects TRBV7-9 to TRBJ1-2; possibly TRBD1 for D (6 bases). This CDR3 has 15 residues. The V end was cut by 5 bases, the J end by 4 bases, with 17 bases between. Germline CDR1 SEHNR, CDR2 FQNEAQ (reference sequence). The CDR3 region is CASSKDPWTVYGYTF. Written as DNA, the CDR3 is TGTGCCAGCAGCAAGGACCCCTGGACAGTCTATGGCTACACCTTC.

This clonotype occurred once. The chain uses TRBV20-1 and TRBJ2-3; D possibly uses TRBD1 or TRBD2 (5 bases each). The CDR3 covers 15 residues. Germline assignment: CDR1 DFQATT and CDR2 SNEGSKA (reference sequence). Trimming left V 1 base short and J 2 bases short, with 13 bases between. The CDR3 sequence: CSARVGVASTDTQYF. The CDR3 nucleotides read TGCAGTGCTAGAGTGGGGGTCGCCTCCACAGATACGCAGTATTTT.

To note about this clonotype: With a much larger clone just one base away, this may be a read error. The rearrangement links TRBV11-2 to TRBJ2-1, with TRBD2 matching over 15 bases. The J call could be wrong; TRBJ2-7 is a better fit for the DNA end. Looked up from germline, CDR1 is SGHAT and CDR2 is FQNNGV. This CDR3 has 17 amino acids. The CDR3 coding sequence is TGTGCCAGCAGCGGACTAGCGGGGGGGCCTTCCTACAATGAGCAGTACTTC. Encoded protein: CASSGLAGGPSYNEQYF.

This clonotype was detected only a few times. The chain couples TRBV6-1 to TRBJ1-5; D may be TRBD1 (6 bases). The CDR3 has 12 amino acids. Trimming cost V 7 bases and J 6 bases, with 10 bases left between them. Germline-derived CDR1 and CDR2 are MNHNS and SASEGT. CDR3 region: CASTGASQPQHF. The CDR3 nucleotides are TGTGCCAGCACAGGGGCGAGTCAGCCCCAGCATTTT.

This clonotype has just one count. This chain connects TRBV28 to TRBJ1-2; D not certain. CDR1 and CDR2 (germline): MDHEN, SYDVKM. The CDR3 is 17 amino acids. V dropped 3 bases and J dropped 4 bases, with 21 bases sitting between them. The CDR3 region has the DNA TGTGCCAGCAGTTTCATCGGGAGTGGCTTTGGGATCTATGGCTACACCTTC. Translation gives CASSFIGSGFGIYGYTF.

This clonotype showed up just a few times. J is TRBJ2-1 and V is TRBV5-1; 11 positions agree with TRBD2. CDR1 and CDR2 (germline): SGHRS, YFSETQ. This CDR3 comprises 16 residues. The junction had 4 bases not matched to a gene; V was cut back by 3 bases and J by 2 bases. The CDR3 spells CASSWGLAVTYNEQFF. The CDR3 coding sequence is TGCGCCAGCAGCTGGGGACTAGCGGTTACCTACAATGAGCAGTTCTTC.

For the CDR3, the DNA is TGTGCCACCAGCAGAGATAAGGGTCTCACAGATACGCAGTATTTT. Translating gives CATSRDKGLTDTQYF. This rearrangement joins TRBV15 to TRBJ2-3; D not certain. Deletions cut 0 bases from V and 2 bases from J, with 9 bases between. Germline assignment: CDR1 LNHNV and CDR2 YYDKDF (reference sequence). The CDR3 totals 15 residues.

This clonotype was counted between two and nine times. The chain employs TRBV5-1 and TRBJ2-1; 10 bases align to TRBD2. CDR1 and CDR2 (germline): SGHRS, YFSETQ. The CDR3 is made up of 17 amino acids. V gave up 0 bases and J gave up 3 bases; unmatched junction bases: 6. CDR3 coding DNA: TGCGCCAGCAGCTTGGCTTTAGCGGGAGGAAGCTACAATGAGCAGTTCTTC. The encoded protein is CASSLALAGGSYNEQFF. Variable domain in full (rest from reference TRBV5-1 and TRBJ2-1): KAGVTQTPRYLIKTRGQQVTLSCSPISGHRSVSWYQQTPGQGLQFLFEYFSETQRNKGNFPGRFSGRQFSNSRSEMNVSTLELGDSALYLCASSLALAGGSYNEQFFGPGTRLTVL.

In its sample, this clonotype was seen a few times. The rearrangement links TRBV11-2 to TRBJ2-3, with TRBD2 matching 9 bases. With 5 bases clipped from V and 1 base from J, the junction kept 4 bases outside the gene matches. The CDR3 has 15 residues. Germline lookup yields CDR1 SGHAT and CDR2 FQNNGV. The CDR3 sequence is CASSGAGGRTDTQYF. The CDR3, as DNA: TGTGCCAGCAGCGGAGCGGGGGGCCGCACAGATACGCAGTATTTT.

This clonotype came up a few times. V and J are TRBV3-1 and TRBJ2-1, with 9 positions matching TRBD2. Germline values: CDR1 LGHDT, CDR2 YNNKEL (reference sequence). The trim removed 4 bases at V and 4 bases at J, leaving 14 bases unmatched. The CDR3 extends over 18 amino acids. In nucleotides, the CDR3 is TGTGCCAGCAGCCCCTTCTCGTTCAGCGGGGGGCCATACAATGAGCAGTTCTTC. Protein: CASSPFSFSGGPYNEQFF.

Notes on this clonotype: Given a much more abundant clone one base away, this may be a read error. This chain joins TRBV6-6 and TRBJ2-7, with D possibly matching TRBD1 (6 bases). The V end was cut by 5 bases, the J end by 9 bases, with 17 bases between. This CDR3 comprises 13 residues. The germline V gene has CDR1 MNHNY and CDR2 SVGAGI (reference sequence). This chain's CDR3 is CASSSGQPTWQYF. The CDR3, as DNA: TGTGCCAGCAGTAGCGGACAGCCTACTTGGCAGTACTTC.

The count of this clonotype is one. J is TRBJ1-6 and V is TRBV15; maybe TRBD1 (5 bases). The CDR3 totals 15 residues. Trimming shortened V by 0 bases and J by 7 bases, and 10 bases separated the two germline ends. From germline, CDR1 is LNHNV and CDR2 YYDKDF (reference sequence). CDR3 sequence: CATSRDGQGNSPLHF. CDR3 in DNA: TGTGCCACCAGCAGAGATGGGCAGGGCAATTCACCCCTCCACTTT. Variable domain in full (rest from reference TRBV15 and TRBJ1-6): DAMVIQNPRYQVTQFGKPVTLSCSQTLNHNVMYWYQQKSSQAPKLLFHYYDKDFNNEADTPDNFQSRRPNTSFCFLDIRSPGLGDTAMYLCATSRDGQGNSPLHFGNGTRLTVT.

V is TRBV4-1 and J is TRBJ2-1; 10 bases agree with TRBD2. CDR1 MGHRA and CDR2 YSYEKL come from the germline V gene. The CDR3 covers 20 residues. V lost 4 bases, J lost 1 base, and 16 bases stayed unmatched. CDR3 in DNA: TGCGCCAGCAGCCTCCCCGGACTAGCGGCCCATCATTCTTCCTACAATGAGCAGTTCTTC. This translates into CASSLPGLAAHHSSYNEQFF.

The gene calls are TRBV6-5 and TRBJ2-5, with 7 bases that match TRBD2. Germline assignment: CDR1 MNHEY and CDR2 SVGAGI. There are 12 residues in the CDR3. Unmatched junction bases numbered 3, after V lost 7 bases and J lost 4 bases. This CDR3 reads CASNPGGETQYF. Here the CDR3 DNA reads TGTGCCAGCAACCCGGGGGGAGAGACCCAGTACTTC.

V gene TRBV20-1 combines with J gene TRBJ1-3; D is perhaps TRBD1 (5 bases). Germline loops: CDR1 DFQATT, CDR2 SNEGSKA (reference sequence). Trimming cost V 3 bases and J 1 base, with 10 bases left between them. The CDR3 is made up of 14 amino acids. The CDR3 loop is CSASPAGSGNTIYF. DNA for the CDR3: TGCAGTGCTAGCCCGGCAGGGTCTGGAAACACCATATATTTT.

V is TRBV6-1 and J is TRBJ1-4; D remains ambiguous. Germline V CDR1 and CDR2: MNHNS, SASEGT. V was trimmed by 6 bases and J by 5 bases, leaving 10 bases between them. This CDR3 has 13 residues. The DNA of the CDR3 is TGTGCCAGCAGGGGTAGGGAGAATGAAAAACTGTTTTTT. It translates to CASRGRENEKLFF.

This clonotype turned up a few times. V and J are TRBV29-1 and TRBJ1-5; the D is unclear. The CDR3 spans 13 residues. Deletions cut 4 bases from V and 3 bases from J, with 10 bases between. Germline CDR1 reads SQVTM; CDR2 reads ANQGSEA. The CDR3 here is CSVGEGLNQPQHF. CDR3 DNA: TGCAGCGTTGGGGAGGGTCTCAATCAGCCCCAGCATTTT. The whole variable domain, remainder taken from reference TRBV29-1 and TRBJ1-5, is SAVISQKPSRDICQRGTSLTIQCQVDSQVTMMFWYRQQPGQSLTLIATANQGSEATYESGFVIDKFPISRPNLTFSTLTVSNMSPEDSSIYLCSVGEGLNQPQHFGDGTRLSIL.

This clonotype was counted a few times. The chain carries TRBV7-9 and TRBJ1-1; D remains ambiguous. The CDR3 consists of 14 residues. From germline, CDR1 is SEHNR and CDR2 FQNEAQ (reference sequence). With 6 bases removed from V and 1 base from J, the gap between germline ends came to 12 bases. CDR3 region: CASRPGGENTEAFF. DNA for the CDR3: TGTGCCAGCAGACCGGGCGGGGAGAACACTGAAGCTTTCTTT.

On this clonotype: The conserved final phenylalanine or tryptophan is absent from the CDR3, which likely points to a read error. This chain connects TRBV4-2 to TRBJ2-7; D tentatively fits TRBD1 or TRBD2 (5 bases each). Gene TRBJ2-5 matches the end of the DNA better, so the J call may be wrong. CDR3 length: 14 residues. In germline, CDR1 is LGHNA, CDR2 YNFKEQ. The CDR3 reads CASSPGQLRETQYL. The CDR3 DNA sequence: TGTGCCAGCAGCCCGGGGCAACTAAGAGAGACCCAGTACTTA.

The chain joins TRBV5-1 to TRBJ1-1; 8 bases fit TRBD1. The CDR3 consists of 17 residues. The germline gives CDR1 SGHRS, CDR2 YFSETQ. The trim removed 4 bases at V and 4 bases at J, leaving 15 bases unmatched. DNA of the CDR3: TGCGCCAGCAGCGCGGACAGGGCCTCTACTCGTACCACTGAAGCTTTCTTT. This encodes CASSADRASTRTTEAFF. The entire variable domain, with the rest obtained from reference TRBV5-1 and TRBJ1-1, is as follows: KAGVTQTPRYLIKTRGQQVTLSCSPISGHRSVSWYQQTPGQGLQFLFEYFSETQRNKGNFPGRFSGRQFSNSRSEMNVSTLELGDSALYLCASSADRASTRTTEAFFGQGTRLTVV.

This clonotype has ten or more counts. The rearrangement joins TRBV9 to TRBJ2-3; D not resolved. The germline gives CDR1 SGDLS, CDR2 YYNGEE. The V and J ends lost 1 base and 4 bases respectively, with 4 bases between them. The CDR3 loop spans 12 amino acids. CDR3 loop: CASSVSSDTQYF. The CDR3 DNA reads as TGTGCCAGCAGCGTAAGCTCAGATACGCAGTATTTT.

The chain employs TRBV18 and TRBJ1-2; D unclear. Deletions cut 1 base from V and 2 bases from J, with 11 bases between. The CDR3 runs 15 residues. CDR1 KGHSH and CDR2 LQKENI come from the germline V gene. The chain's CDR3 is CASSPQVSSNYGYTF. In nucleotides, the CDR3 is TGTGCCAGCTCACCACAGGTCAGCTCCAACTATGGCTACACCTTC.

The sample holds a few counts of this clonotype. In nucleotides, the CDR3 is TGTGCCAGCAGCTCAGAATGGACCATAGCCAAAAACATTCAGTACTTC. It translates to CASSSEWTIAKNIQYF. The chain is built from TRBV7-2 and TRBJ2-4; D uncertain. CDR3 length: 16 residues. The germline V and J ends were trimmed by 4 bases and 0 bases, with 13 bases remaining between them. Germline CDR1 is SGHTA and CDR2 is FQGNSA.

The rearrangement joins TRBV2 to TRBJ1-2, with 10 bases matching TRBD1. V was clipped by 6 bases and J by 4 bases; unmatched bases: 11. The CDR3 spans 16 residues. Germline V gene data show CDR1 as SNHLY and CDR2 as FYNNEI. The CDR3 DNA reads as TGTGCCAGCAGAGGCGGGACAGGGGATATGTCCTATGGCTACACCTTC. This codes for CASRGGTGDMSYGYTF.

The J gene is TRBJ1-2, the V gene TRBV6-1, with D tentatively TRBD1 (5 bases). Trimming stripped 8 bases from V and 2 bases from J, with 15 bases between. CDR3 size: 14 residues. Germline V gives CDR1 MNHNS, CDR2 SASEGT. CDR3 loop: CASQQVGANYGYTF. The CDR3 coding sequence is TGTGCCAGCCAACAGGTTGGGGCCAACTATGGCTACACCTTC.

The chain is built from TRBV6-5 and TRBJ2-1, with 10 positions matching TRBD2. The CDR3 runs 17 residues. V lost 2 bases and J lost 2; bases outside the gene matches: 6. The germline gives CDR1 MNHEY, CDR2 SVGAGI. The CDR3 DNA is TGTGCCAGCAGTTACGGGTCTAGCGGGAGCCCCTACAATGAGCAGTTCTTC. Translation gives CASSYGSSGSPYNEQFF.

Remarks on this clonotype: An end of the junction differs from the germline gene, which may be a read error. This rearrangement joins TRBV5-1 to TRBJ1-1, with D tentatively TRBD1 (5 bases). Germline assignment: CDR1 SGHRS and CDR2 YFSETQ. This CDR3 is 14 amino acids long. The CDR3: CASGFRGMNTEAFF. CDR3 bases: TGCGCCAGCGGCTTCCGGGGCATGAACACTGAAGCTTTCTTT.

The chain joins TRBV7-2 to TRBJ2-7; 10 positions agree with TRBD2. CDR1 and CDR2 from the germline V gene are SGHTA and FQGNSA. The CDR3 has 15 residues. The J segment lost 4 bases and the V segment lost 5 bases, leaving 8 bases of the junction unmatched. CDR3 in amino acids: CASSGFSGREYEQYF. The CDR3 DNA follows: TGTGCCAGCAGCGGATTCAGCGGGAGGGAGTACGAGCAGTACTTC.